Below are 20 T cell receptor beta chains sequenced from a single sample in a study of blood T cell repertoires in COVID-19. This table comes from immunoSEQ multiplex PCR, and its TCRdb copy is limited to in-frame clones, with some not included. The sample has about 440,000 clones; approximately 90% are singletons. Sequenced: peripheral blood. Every receptor here comes from a woman in her twenties or thirties with acute or convalescent COVID-19.

The CDR3 nucleotides read TGTGCCAGCAGCTTAGATAGGGGTTTCACAGATACGCAGTATTTT. Amino acid sequence: CASSLDRGFTDTQYF. J is TRBJ2-3 and V is TRBV7-9; D perhaps matches TRBD1 (5 bases). Trimming pared 1 base from V and 2 bases from J, leaving 10 bases between. The CDR3 length is 15 residues. From germline, CDR1 is SEHNR and CDR2 FQNEAQ (reference sequence).

The chain carries TRBV5-1 and TRBJ2-2, with 9 bases fitting TRBD1. After removal of 5 bases from V and 4 bases from J, the junction contained 9 bases not matched to a gene. CDR3 size: 16 residues. Per germline, CDR1 SGHRS and CDR2 YFSETQ. For the CDR3, the DNA is TGCGCCAGCAGACCGTCCGGGACAGGGCTCACCGGGGAGCTGTTTTTT. Translating it yields CASRPSGTGLTGELFF. The whole variable domain, filled in from reference TRBV5-1 and TRBJ2-2, reads KAGVTQTPRYLIKTRGQQVTLSCSPISGHRSVSWYQQTPGQGLQFLFEYFSETQRNKGNFPGRFSGRQFSNSRSEMNVSTLELGDSALYLCASRPSGTGLTGELFFGEGSRLTVL.

V and J are TRBV19 and TRBJ1-3; no clear D. V shed 6 bases and J shed 1 base, with 4 bases lying between them. Germline values: CDR1 LNHDA, CDR2 SQIVND (reference sequence). The CDR3 runs to 12 residues. The CDR3 is CASSLSGNTIYF. CDR3 nucleotide sequence: TGTGCCAGTAGCCTTTCTGGAAACACCATATATTTT.

The chain uses TRBV11-2 and TRBJ2-2; weak D call: TRBD1 (6 bases). CDR3 length: 17 residues. The V end lost 0 bases, the J end lost 5 bases, and 16 bases lay between the germline ends. The germline V gene encodes CDR1 SGHAT and CDR2 FQNNGV. CDR3 nucleotide sequence: TGTGCCAGCAGCTTAGATCAGAGGGACAAAACGACCGGGGAGCTGTTTTTT. Its protein is CASSLDQRDKTTGELFF. Drawing the rest from reference TRBV11-2 and TRBJ2-2, the complete variable domain is EAGVAQSPRYKIIEKRQSVAFWCNPISGHATLYWYQQILGQGPKLLIQFQNNGVVDDSQLPKDRFSAERLKGVDSTLKIQPAKLEDSAVYLCASSLDQRDKTTGELFFGEGSRLTVL.

The gene calls are TRBV19 and TRBJ1-6; D not resolved. With 0 bases removed from V and 2 bases from J, the gap between germline ends came to 2 bases. Germline V lookup: CDR1 LNHDA, CDR2 SQIVND (reference sequence). The CDR3 sequence is 14 residues long. CDR3 residues: CASSIDTYNSPLHF. CDR3 bases: TGTGCCAGTAGTATAGACACCTATAATTCACCCCTCCACTTT.

V is TRBV5-1 and J is TRBJ2-7; no firm D call. The length of the CDR3 is 14 residues. Germline CDR1 SGHRS, CDR2 YFSETQ. The germline V and J ends were trimmed by 4 bases and 5 bases, with 16 bases remaining between them. CDR3 in amino acids: CASSDSQSLDEQYF. DNA of the CDR3: TGCGCCAGCAGCGATTCACAGTCTCTGGACGAGCAGTACTTC.

The chain is built from TRBV6-6 and TRBJ2-3; maybe TRBD2 (6 bases). This CDR3 spans 17 amino acids. CDR1 MNHNY and CDR2 SVGAGI come from the germline V gene (reference sequence). V was cut by 5 bases and J by 5 bases, with 23 bases left in between. The CDR3 reads CASSRDLGGAPKDTQYF. In DNA form, the CDR3 reads TGTGCCAGCAGTCGCGATCTGGGCGGGGCCCCCAAAGATACGCAGTATTTT.

The count of this clone is one. This chain links TRBV10-3 with TRBJ2-7, with TRBD1 matching over 9 bases. The CDR3 runs to 14 residues. Germline V lookup: CDR1 ENHRY, CDR2 SYGVKD. Trimming at V came to 10 bases and at J to 3 bases, leaving 10 bases not matched to a gene. The CDR3 DNA sequence: TGTGCCACGCGAAAGGCGGGACAGGGCTACGAGCAGTACTTC. Translating gives CATRKAGQGYEQYF.

This clone appeared many times. Additional DNA sequences in this sample encode the identical CDR3. V is TRBV7-9 and J is TRBJ2-7, with 10 bases aligning to TRBD2. From germline, CDR1 is SEHNR and CDR2 FQNEAQ (reference sequence). The CDR3 has 15 amino acids. With 4 bases clipped from V and 6 bases from J, the junction kept 9 bases outside the gene matches. CDR3 in amino acids: CASSWASGGAGEQYF. The CDR3 DNA reads as TGTGCCAGCAGCTGGGCGAGCGGGGGGGCGGGCGAGCAGTACTTC.

This chain links TRBV29-1 with TRBJ2-7; tentatively, D is TRBD1 (7 bases). This CDR3 is 14 amino acids long. The germline gives CDR1 SQVTM, CDR2 ANQGSEA. Trimming took 3 bases from V and 6 from J, leaving 18 bases between them. CDR3 residues: CSVEGGRTGVEQYF. DNA for the CDR3: TGCAGCGTTGAGGGGGGTAGGACAGGAGTCGAGCAGTACTTC.

This chain joins TRBV6-5 and TRBJ1-1; 7 nucleotides agree with TRBD1. Germline V CDR1 and CDR2: MNHEY, SVGAGI. This CDR3 comprises 15 residues. The J segment lost 1 base and the V segment lost 6 bases, leaving 8 bases of the junction unmatched. This CDR3 is CASRSTTGRNTEAFF. The CDR3 DNA is TGTGCCAGCAGATCAACGACAGGGCGGAACACTGAAGCTTTCTTT.

Only one count was recorded for this clone. This chain links TRBV6-5 with TRBJ2-1, with a weak D call TRBD2 (5 bases). The CDR3 spans 15 residues. Trimming shortened V by 7 bases and J by 2 bases, and 15 bases separated the two germline ends. Germline V lookup: CDR1 MNHEY, CDR2 SVGAGI. The CDR3: CASTPSGLTYNEQFF. The CDR3 DNA reads TGTGCCAGCACCCCTTCTGGACTTACCTACAATGAGCAGTTCTTC.

The chain uses TRBV13 and TRBJ2-4; maybe TRBD1 (5 bases). The CDR3 has 15 residues. From germline, CDR1 is PRHDT and CDR2 FYEKMQ (reference sequence). Trimming shortened V by 4 bases and J by 2 bases, and 12 bases separated the two germline ends. This CDR3 is CASSSTVYSKNIQYF. The CDR3 bases are TGTGCCAGCAGCTCGACAGTCTATTCCAAAAACATTCAGTACTTC.

The chain is built from TRBV6-1 and TRBJ1-6; D unresolved. Germline V gene data show CDR1 as MNHNS and CDR2 as SASEGT. The V gene lost 2 bases and the J gene lost 7 bases, with 6 bases spanning the gap. The CDR3 has 13 amino acids. CDR3 sequence (DNA): TGTGCCAGCAGTGAACTCGGGAATTCACCCCTCCACTTT. This codes for CASSELGNSPLHF.

This chain links TRBV7-2 with TRBJ2-1; no definite D call. This CDR3 is 13 amino acids long. Germline V gene data show CDR1 as SGHTA and CDR2 as FQGNSA. The V end was cut by 6 bases, the J end by 11 bases, with 17 bases between. The CDR3 here is CASSSASTYQQFF. The CDR3 region has the DNA TGTGCCAGCAGTTCAGCCTCGACATACCAGCAGTTCTTC.

The genes are TRBV28 and TRBJ2-2; D perhaps matches TRBD1 (6 bases). The CDR3 extends over 14 amino acids. Germline V CDR1 and CDR2: MDHEN, SYDVKM. Trimming stripped 2 bases from V and 4 bases from J, with 8 bases between. The CDR3: CASSLTGSTGELFF. The CDR3 DNA reads TGTGCCAGCAGTTTAACAGGGAGCACCGGGGAGCTGTTTTTT.

The chain links TRBV12-5 to TRBJ2-3; no clear D. The germline V gene encodes CDR1 LGHNT and CDR2 FRNRAP. V was clipped by 1 base and J by 4 bases, with 6 bases between them. The CDR3 loop spans 13 amino acids. Here the CDR3 reads CASGLGRADTQYF. The CDR3 nucleotides read TGTGCTAGTGGTTTGGGTCGAGCAGATACGCAGTATTTT.

This chain links TRBV6-5 with TRBJ2-3; D might be TRBD1 (6 bases). V was clipped by 11 bases and J by 2 bases, with 14 bases between them. Germline CDR1 and CDR2: MNHEY and SVGAGI. CDR3 length: 13 amino acids. The CDR3 sequence: CAGRDKYTDTQYF. The CDR3 bases are TGTGCCGGCCGGGACAAATACACAGATACGCAGTATTTT.

The chain links TRBV11-2 to TRBJ2-1; 15 bases line up with TRBD2. Germline CDR1 reads SGHAT; CDR2 reads FQNNGV. J was trimmed by 0 bases and V by 5 bases; bases with no gene match: 5. The CDR3 extends over 18 amino acids. CDR3 nucleotides: TGTGCCAGCAGCGTGGGACTAGCGGGGGGATCCTCCTACAATGAGCAGTTCTTC. The encoded protein is CASSVGLAGGSSYNEQFF.

The chain combines TRBV7-9 with TRBJ2-7; 10 bases agree with TRBD1. This CDR3 region has 17 residues. The J segment lost 2 bases and the V segment lost 4 bases, leaving 11 bases of the junction unmatched. Germline V gene sequence: CDR1 SEHNR, CDR2 FQNEAQ (reference sequence). The CDR3 DNA sequence: TGTGCCAGCAGCTCCGGGGGAGCGGACAGGGGGACCTACGAGCAGTACTTC. Amino acids: CASSSGGADRGTYEQYF. The complete variable domain, with remaining parts taken from reference TRBV7-9 and TRBJ2-7, reads DTGVSQNPRHKITKRGQNVTFRCDPISEHNRLYWYRQTLGQGPEFLTYFQNEAQLEKSRLLSDRFSAERPKGSFSTLEIQRTEQGDSAMYLCASSSGGADRGTYEQYFGPGTRLTVT.